Listed below are T cell receptor beta chains from one sample, sequenced in a study of T cell changes during pregnancy in multiple sclerosis. Using immunoSEQ multiplex PCR, the repertoire was profiled, and TCRdb retains in-frame clones only, with some absent. Among about 36,000 clones listed, approximately 90% were seen once. Sample: CD4+ T cells from peripheral blood mononuclear cells, taken after pregnancy. The receptors here all came from a female donor with multiple sclerosis, enrolled in a pregnancy study. The conserved cysteine and the conserved F or W are not part of the CDR3 here. A row's size may be missing; if present it is once, few, many or a size class.

TRBV7-8	-	TRBJ1-4	ASTQEVRANEKLF
TRBV7-2	-	TRBJ2-1	ASSISTANNEQF
TRBV10-1	-	TRBJ2-3	ASSVEWGRGPTDTQY
TRBV6-1	-	TRBJ1-3	ASIRNRSGNTIY
TRBV5-1	-	TRBJ1-1	ASSSTGENTEAF
TRBV5-1	-	TRBJ2-3	ASSLTPLATSTDTQY
TRBV10-3	-	TRBJ2-2	AIKTLAGGPHTGELF
TRBV30	-	TRBJ2-3	AWAGTGGTTDTQY
TRBV7-3	-	TRBJ2-7	ASILGRGLAGGPSYEQY
TRBV7-9	once	TRBJ1-2	ASSFLITGNYGYT
TRBV5-1	once	TRBJ2-7	ASSLVIGGQGSYEQY
TRBV15	-	TRBJ2-6	ATSRHRDISSGANVLT
TRBV2	-	TRBJ1-1	ASSPRVKNARYTTNTEAF
TRBV5-1	-	TRBJ2-7	ASSRGLGQLTYEQY
TRBV5-1	-	TRBJ2-2	ASSLQPGAGELF
TRBV6-4	-	TRBJ2-3	ASSGGSTDTQY
TRBV19	-	TRBJ1-1	ASSITTRGPEAF
TRBV5-1	-	TRBJ1-2	ASSVAGTGGGYGYT
TRBV7-2	-	TRBJ2-4	ASSLDILAKNIQY
TRBV2	-	TRBJ2-3	ASSELAGGPGTQY
TRBV19	-	TRBJ2-5	ASSIGGLRRETQY
TRBV4-3	-	TRBJ1-4	ASSQADKTGTEKLF
TRBV6-4	-	TRBJ2-1	ASSLGSGRRDEQF
TRBV18	-	TRBJ2-5	ASSPLRVAGETQY
TRBV28	-	TRBJ1-1	ASSLPVANAEAF
TRBV2	-	TRBJ2-3	ASRLSGDTQY
TRBV28	once	TRBJ1-2	ASRPRGDRGPAAYGYT
TRBV4-1	-	TRBJ2-1	ASSGTSGYNEQF
TRBV7-2	-	TRBJ1-1	ASSLGPVRGTEAF
TRBV7-3	-	TRBJ2-1	ASSSRTGGSYNEQF
TRBV19	-	TRBJ2-1	ASSIVGISYNEQF
TRBV7-8	-	TRBJ2-5	ASSPGGQETQY
TRBV19	-	TRBJ2-5	ASSMVRGSVLGETQY
TRBV5-1	-	TRBJ1-1	ASNLGHLNRENTEAF
TRBV7-3	-	TRBJ1-2	ASSGSVGYT
TRBV5-4	-	TRBJ2-2	ASRYGELF
TRBV7-3	-	TRBJ1-1	ASSSYRATEAF